Listed below are T cell receptor beta chains from one sample, sequenced in a study of CD8+CD57+ T cells in acquired aplastic anemia. From the reads, TCRdb called clonotypes with MiXCR, one entry per CDR3 protein. Of about 120,000 distinct CDR3 sequences in the sample, about 50% are singletons; the top ten hold 25% to 30%. Sequenced input: sorted CD4+, CD8+, or CD8+CD57+ T cells (not recorded which) from PBMCs. The origin of the receptors is a human donor with aplastic anemia. Both conserved end residues are part of each CDR3. The D gene is left open where the match is weak.

v_call: TRBV7-9; d_call: TRBD1; j_call: TRBJ2-7; cdr3_aa: CASSLAAGGGEQYF
v_call: TRBV6-1; d_call: -; j_call: TRBJ2-7; cdr3_aa: CASRKGWRALSYEQYF
v_call: TRBV5-1; d_call: -; j_call: TRBJ2-7; cdr3_aa: CASRGTGPHEQYF
v_call: TRBV10-3; d_call: -; j_call: TRBJ2-2; cdr3_aa: CAISAWAGELFF
v_call: TRBV30; d_call: -; j_call: TRBJ2-3; cdr3_aa: CAWVGGGGSTDTQYF
v_call: TRBV24-1; d_call: -; j_call: TRBJ1-6; cdr3_aa: CATSSQGADSPLHF
v_call: TRBV6-5; d_call: -; j_call: TRBJ1-5; cdr3_aa: CASSYSSRVQGPQHF
v_call: TRBV19; d_call: -; j_call: TRBJ1-4; cdr3_aa: CASNWGGEKLFF
v_call: TRBV27; d_call: -; j_call: TRBJ1-5; cdr3_aa: CASSLHGSNQPQHF
v_call: TRBV11-2; d_call: -; j_call: TRBJ2-3; cdr3_aa: CASSFYFASTDTQYF
v_call: TRBV10-3; d_call: -; j_call: TRBJ2-7; cdr3_aa: CAISESGRAYEQYF
v_call: TRBV15; d_call: -; j_call: TRBJ2-1; cdr3_aa: CATSRDLYEQFF
v_call: TRBV6-5; d_call: TRBD1; j_call: TRBJ2-7; cdr3_aa: CASSYSRQGVNEQYF
v_call: TRBV19; d_call: TRBD2; j_call: TRBJ2-2; cdr3_aa: CASSSGGWTGELFF
v_call: TRBV25-1; d_call: -; j_call: TRBJ1-3; cdr3_aa: CASNDFGNTIYF